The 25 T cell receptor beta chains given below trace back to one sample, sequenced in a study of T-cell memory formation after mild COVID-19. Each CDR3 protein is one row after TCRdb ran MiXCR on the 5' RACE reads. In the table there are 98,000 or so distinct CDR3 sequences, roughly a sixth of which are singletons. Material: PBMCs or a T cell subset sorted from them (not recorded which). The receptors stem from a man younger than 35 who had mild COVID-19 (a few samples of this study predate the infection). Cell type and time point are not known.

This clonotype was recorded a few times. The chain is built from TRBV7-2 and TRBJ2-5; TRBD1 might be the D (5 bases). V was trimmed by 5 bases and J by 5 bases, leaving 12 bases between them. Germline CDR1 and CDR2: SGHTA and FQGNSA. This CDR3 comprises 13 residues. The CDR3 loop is CASSQGLRETQYF. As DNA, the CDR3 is TGTGCCAGCAGCCAGGGCCTAAGGGAGACCCAGTACTTC. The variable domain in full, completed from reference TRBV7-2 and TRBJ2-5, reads GAGVSQSPSNKVTEKGKDVELRCDPISGHTALYWYRQSLGQGLEFLIYFQGNSAPDKSGLPSDRFSAERTGGSVSTLTIQRTQQEDSAVYLCASSQGLRETQYFGPGTRLLVL.

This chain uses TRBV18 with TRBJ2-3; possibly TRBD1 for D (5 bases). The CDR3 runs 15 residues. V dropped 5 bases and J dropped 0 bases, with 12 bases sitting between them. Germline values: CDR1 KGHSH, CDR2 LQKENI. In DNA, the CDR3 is TGTGCCAGCTCAGACAGCGCCAGGAGCACAGATACGCAGTATTTT. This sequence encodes CASSDSARSTDTQYF.

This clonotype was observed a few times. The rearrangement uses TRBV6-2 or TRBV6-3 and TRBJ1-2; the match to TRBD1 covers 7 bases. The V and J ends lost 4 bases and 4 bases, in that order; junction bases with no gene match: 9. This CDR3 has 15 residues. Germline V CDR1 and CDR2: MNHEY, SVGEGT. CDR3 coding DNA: TGTGCCAGCAGTTTCCGGGACAGAATTCTCTATGGCTACACCTTC. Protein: CASSFRDRILYGYTF.

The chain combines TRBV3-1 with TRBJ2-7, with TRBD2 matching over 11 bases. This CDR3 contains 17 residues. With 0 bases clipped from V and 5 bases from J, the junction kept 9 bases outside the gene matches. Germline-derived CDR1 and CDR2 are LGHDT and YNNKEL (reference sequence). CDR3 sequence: CASSQDGASGGRDEQYF. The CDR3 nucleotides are TGTGCCAGCAGCCAAGATGGTGCTAGCGGGGGGCGAGACGAGCAGTACTTC.

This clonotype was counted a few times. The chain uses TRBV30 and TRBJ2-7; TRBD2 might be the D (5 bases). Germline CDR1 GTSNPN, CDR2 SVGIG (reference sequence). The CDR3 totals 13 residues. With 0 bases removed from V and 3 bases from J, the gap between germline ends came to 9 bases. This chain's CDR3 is CAWSVQGGYEQYF. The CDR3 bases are TGTGCCTGGAGTGTACAAGGAGGCTACGAGCAGTACTTC.

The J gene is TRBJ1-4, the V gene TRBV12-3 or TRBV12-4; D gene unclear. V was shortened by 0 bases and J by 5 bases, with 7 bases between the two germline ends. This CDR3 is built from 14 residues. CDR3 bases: TGTGCCAGCAGTTTAGCCCGGCTGAATGAAAAACTGTTTTTT. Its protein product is CASSLARLNEKLFF.

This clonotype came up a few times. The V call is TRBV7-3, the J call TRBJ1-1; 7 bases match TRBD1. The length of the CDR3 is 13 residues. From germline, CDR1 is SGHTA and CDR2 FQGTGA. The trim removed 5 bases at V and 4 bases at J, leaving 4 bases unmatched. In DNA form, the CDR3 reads TGTGCCAGCAGCCAACAGGGGAGCACTGAAGCTTTCTTT. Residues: CASSQQGSTEAFF.

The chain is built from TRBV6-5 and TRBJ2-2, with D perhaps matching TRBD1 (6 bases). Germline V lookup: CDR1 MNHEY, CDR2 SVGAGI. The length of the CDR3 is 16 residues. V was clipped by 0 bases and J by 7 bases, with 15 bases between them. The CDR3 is CASSYSSGIQGGELFF. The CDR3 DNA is TGTGCCAGCAGTTACTCGAGTGGAATACAGGGCGGGGAGCTGTTTTTT.

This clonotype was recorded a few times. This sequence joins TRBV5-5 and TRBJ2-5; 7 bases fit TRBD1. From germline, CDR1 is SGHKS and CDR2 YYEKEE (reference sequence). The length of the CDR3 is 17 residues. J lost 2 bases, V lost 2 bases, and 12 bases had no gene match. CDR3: CASSLSGSPTGQETQYF. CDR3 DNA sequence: TGTGCCAGCAGCTTATCGGGTAGCCCGACAGGGCAAGAGACCCAGTACTTC.

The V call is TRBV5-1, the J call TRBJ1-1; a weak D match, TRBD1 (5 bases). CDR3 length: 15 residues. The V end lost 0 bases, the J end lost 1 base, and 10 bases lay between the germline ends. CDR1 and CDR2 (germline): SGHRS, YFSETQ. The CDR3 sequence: CASSLGRDWNTEAFF. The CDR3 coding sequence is TGCGCCAGCAGCTTGGGAAGGGACTGGAACACTGAAGCTTTCTTT.

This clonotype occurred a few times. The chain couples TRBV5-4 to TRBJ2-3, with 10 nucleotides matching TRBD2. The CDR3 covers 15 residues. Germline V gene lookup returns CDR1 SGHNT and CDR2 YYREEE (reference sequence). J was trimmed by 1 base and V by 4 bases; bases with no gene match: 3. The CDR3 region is CASSLGLAGTDTQYF. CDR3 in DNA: TGTGCCAGCAGCCTAGGACTAGCGGGCACAGATACGCAGTATTTT.

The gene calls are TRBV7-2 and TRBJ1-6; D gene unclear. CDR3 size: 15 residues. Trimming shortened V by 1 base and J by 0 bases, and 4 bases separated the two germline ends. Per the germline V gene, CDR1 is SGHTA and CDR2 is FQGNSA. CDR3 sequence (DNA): TGTGCCAGCAGCTTAGGTGGCTCCTATAATTCACCCCTCCACTTT. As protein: CASSLGGSYNSPLHF.

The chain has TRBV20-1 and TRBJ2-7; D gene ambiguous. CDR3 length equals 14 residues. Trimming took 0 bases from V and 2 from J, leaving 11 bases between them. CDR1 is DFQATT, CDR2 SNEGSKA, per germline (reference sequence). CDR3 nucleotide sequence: TGCAGTGCTAGAGATTTTGGGTCACCCTACGAGCAGTACTTC. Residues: CSARDFGSPYEQYF.

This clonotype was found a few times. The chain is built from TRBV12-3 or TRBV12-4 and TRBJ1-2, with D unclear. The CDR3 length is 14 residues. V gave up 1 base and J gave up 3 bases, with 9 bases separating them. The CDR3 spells CASSLGVRYYGYTF. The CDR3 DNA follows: TGTGCCAGCAGTTTAGGGGTTCGGTACTATGGCTACACCTTC.

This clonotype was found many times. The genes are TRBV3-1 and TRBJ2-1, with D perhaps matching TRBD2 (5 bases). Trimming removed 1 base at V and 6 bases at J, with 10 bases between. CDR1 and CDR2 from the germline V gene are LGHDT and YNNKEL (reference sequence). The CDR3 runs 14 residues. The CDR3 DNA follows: TGTGCCAGCAGCCAAGGGCTAGAGGGCAATGAGCAGTTCTTC. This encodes CASSQGLEGNEQFF.

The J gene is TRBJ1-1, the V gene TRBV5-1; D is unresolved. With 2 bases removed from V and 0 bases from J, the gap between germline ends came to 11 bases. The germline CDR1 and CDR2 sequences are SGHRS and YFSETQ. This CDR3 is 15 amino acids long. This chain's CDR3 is CASSFSTGMNTEAFF. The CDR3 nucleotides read TGCGCCAGCAGCTTCTCGACCGGCATGAACACTGAAGCTTTCTTT.

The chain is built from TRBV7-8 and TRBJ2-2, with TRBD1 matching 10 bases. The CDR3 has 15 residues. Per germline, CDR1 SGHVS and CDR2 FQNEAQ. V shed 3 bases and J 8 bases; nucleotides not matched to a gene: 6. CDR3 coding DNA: TGTGCCAGCAGCTTGAGGGACAGGGGAATGGGGGAGCTGTTTTTT. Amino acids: CASSLRDRGMGELFF.

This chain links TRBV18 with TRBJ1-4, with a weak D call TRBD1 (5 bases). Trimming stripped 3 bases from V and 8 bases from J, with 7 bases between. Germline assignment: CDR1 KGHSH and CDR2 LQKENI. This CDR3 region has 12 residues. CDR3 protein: CASSPAGEKLFF. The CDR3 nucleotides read TGTGCCAGCTCACCTGCAGGGGAAAAACTGTTTTTT.

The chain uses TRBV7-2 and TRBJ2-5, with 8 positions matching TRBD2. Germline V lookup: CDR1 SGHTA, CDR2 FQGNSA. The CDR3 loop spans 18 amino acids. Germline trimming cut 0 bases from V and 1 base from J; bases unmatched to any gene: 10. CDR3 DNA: TGTGCCAGCAGCTTAGCCAGCGGGGGATCTCCGACCCAAGAGACCCAGTACTTC. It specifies CASSLASGGSPTQETQYF.

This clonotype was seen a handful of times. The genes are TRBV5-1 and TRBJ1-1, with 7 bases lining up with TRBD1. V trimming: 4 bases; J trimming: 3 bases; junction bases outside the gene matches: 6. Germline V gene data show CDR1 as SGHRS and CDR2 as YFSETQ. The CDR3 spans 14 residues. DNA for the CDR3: TGCGCCAGCAGCCTTACAGGGGTGGACACTGAAGCTTTCTTT. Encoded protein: CASSLTGVDTEAFF.

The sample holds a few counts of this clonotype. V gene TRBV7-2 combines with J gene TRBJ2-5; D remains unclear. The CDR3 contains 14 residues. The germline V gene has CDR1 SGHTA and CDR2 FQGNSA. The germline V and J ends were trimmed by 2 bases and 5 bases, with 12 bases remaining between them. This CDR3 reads CASSLSVGSETQYF. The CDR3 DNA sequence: TGTGCCAGCAGCTTATCGGTAGGGTCCGAGACCCAGTACTTC.

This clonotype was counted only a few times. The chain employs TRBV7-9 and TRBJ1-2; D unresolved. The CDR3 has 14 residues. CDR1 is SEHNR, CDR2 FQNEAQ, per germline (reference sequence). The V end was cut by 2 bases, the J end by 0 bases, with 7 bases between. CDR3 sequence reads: CASSLSVSNYGYTF. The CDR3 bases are TGTGCCAGCAGCTTATCAGTTTCTAACTATGGCTACACCTTC.

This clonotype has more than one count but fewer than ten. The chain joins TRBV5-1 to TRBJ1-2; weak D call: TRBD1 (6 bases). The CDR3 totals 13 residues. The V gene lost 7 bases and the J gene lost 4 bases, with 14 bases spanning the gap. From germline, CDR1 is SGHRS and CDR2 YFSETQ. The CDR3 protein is CASGRGLGYGYTF. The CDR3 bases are TGCGCCAGCGGGCGGGGGCTTGGCTATGGCTACACCTTC.

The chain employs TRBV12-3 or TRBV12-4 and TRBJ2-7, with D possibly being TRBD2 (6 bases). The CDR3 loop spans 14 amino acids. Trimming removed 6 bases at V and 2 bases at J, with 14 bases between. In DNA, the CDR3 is TGTGCCAGCAGGCCCGGGACTCTACCCTACGAGCAGTACTTC. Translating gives CASRPGTLPYEQYF.

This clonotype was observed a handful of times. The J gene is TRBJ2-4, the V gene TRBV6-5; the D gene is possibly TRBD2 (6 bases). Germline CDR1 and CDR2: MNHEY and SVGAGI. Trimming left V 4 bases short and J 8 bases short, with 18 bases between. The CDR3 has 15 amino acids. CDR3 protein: CASSFRPGLEDIQYF. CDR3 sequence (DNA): TGTGCCAGCAGTTTCCGCCCGGGACTGGAGGACATTCAGTACTTC.